This T cell receptor beta chain is from a study of PD-1 blockade in classical Hodgkin lymphoma (dated by TCRdb to the early 2020s). Describing the broader study: Nivolumab dosing was 3 mg/kg intravenously every 2 weeks, continuing until either disease progression or unacceptable toxicity. The study used TCR beta sequencing and CyTOF to define a peripheral blood immune signature of response to PD-1 blockade in classical Hodgkin lymphoma.

Regarding this clone: The antigen it recognizes is unknown. No per-base quality is available; no much larger clone lies one base away.

Study-level results and caveats: The study was restricted to a single clinical trial cohort, and the causes of repertoire differences, possibly disease activity or prior therapy, were left undefined. CD4+ but not CD8+ TCR diversity rose significantly by C4D1 (p=0.0027 vs p=0.16), most apparent in complete responders (p=0.02). Diversity was lower in patients who began nivolumab less than 1 year after ASCT, so these patients were left out of later analyses to avoid confounding by immune reconstitution. Baseline TCR diversity was reported to be lower in newly diagnosed patients than in healthy donors, and even lower in relapsed/refractory patients. Trial patients achieving complete response had baseline diversity similar to newly diagnosed patients, whereas partial responders and progressors had significantly lower diversity.

Genomic DNA was isolated using the Qiagen DNeasy kit from unsorted PBMCs as well as from negatively selected CD4+ and CD8+ fractions. TCR beta CDR3 regions were amplified by immunoSEQ multiplex PCR using primers annealing to V and J segments. A synthetic immune receptor repertoire was used to minimize amplification bias, and any remaining bias was removed computationally after sequencing. For the original study's pipeline: Custom Python scripts were used to quantify repertoire diversity as the Shannon entropy index. The unsorted, CD4+ and CD8+ repertoires were each analyzed separately, with the exception of combined analyses, where CD4+ and CD8+ sequences were merged in silico. A clone was considered expanded if an increase in frequency of at least 2-fold after treatment relative to C1D1 was found, and a pseudocount of 0.5 was applied to clones undetected at baseline. Clones with 0 or 1 copy at C1D1 were classified as singleton clones, and clones with 2 or more copies were classified as non-singleton clones. Clones expanded in unsorted samples were assigned a CD4+, CD8+ or unknown annotation through matching of protein sequences in sorted samples from the same patient. Diversity changes from C1D1 to C4D1 were tested in paired samples using Wilcoxon tests. In TCRdb, the immuneACCESS table is reduced to in-frame sequences with V and J assigned. These tables do not hold every clone; where another copy was compared, an unresolved V gene accounts for under half, and the others remain unexplained. The V and J calls and clone size are taken from that table; D and trimming were inferred from the DNA. The sample table records 13,000 or so clones; 80% to 90% of these occur just once. Together, the top ten hold approximately 17% of the sample.

Read against the paper, the sample's time point label means: cycle 4 day 1 (C4D1), after six to seven weeks of nivolumab. Every trial patient had relapsed after autologous stem cell transplantation, and cohorts A, B and C differed in prior brentuximab vedotin exposure. The trial cohort included fewer than 60 patients with relapsed/refractory classical Hodgkin lymphoma, and each patient had a best overall response of complete response, partial response or progressive disease. Trial patients were treated with single-agent nivolumab in the multi-cohort phase II CheckMate 205 trial. An independent review committee assessed best overall response by applying the 2007 International Working Group response criteria. Trial PBMCs were obtained immediately prior to nivolumab initiation (C1D1) and on therapy at cycle 2 day 1 and cycle 4 day 1. After peripheral blood was drawn into 8 mL Vacutainer Cell Preparation Tubes, PBMCs were isolated by centrifugation and then cryopreserved.

The starting material was peripheral blood mononuclear cells (PBMCs), obtained before the fourth cycle of nivolumab. The clonotype was recovered from a human donor with classical Hodgkin lymphoma.

This receptor carries the CDR3 CASRPGLAAMDTQYF. The sequenced DNA is TGTGCCAGTCGACCCGGACTAGCGGCCATGGATACGCAGTATTTT. The rearrangement joined TRBV19 to TRBJ2-3, with 10 junctional bases fitting TRBD2. V ends up 8 bases short and J 6 bases short, with an unmatched junction base count of 11. Including cysteine and phenylalanine, the CDR3 has 15 amino acids. Here the CDR3 DNA is all that survives: 45 bases in frame from base 1. Reading the germline V gene (reference sequence) gives CDR1 LNHDA and CDR2 SQIVND. Beyond the CDR3, the reference TRBV19 and TRBJ2-3 genes provide the residues; the full variable domain reads: DGGITQSPKYLFRKEGQNVTLSCEQNLNHDAMYWYRQDPGQGLRLIYYSQIVNDFQKGDIAEGYSVSREKKESFPLTVTSAQKNPTAFYLCASRPGLAAMDTQYFGPGTRLTVL.